Here is one T cell receptor beta chain with its context. As yet, its antigen is unknown. These data are taken from a study of human T cells and chemical hapten exposure. General study findings and limits: Alopecia in all donors means immunity may differ from healthy individuals.

Each CDR3 protein is one row after TCRdb ran MiXCR on the RACE reads. The data hold roughly 110,000 distinct CDR3 sequences, with 12% observed a single time. Time point meaning: pre-sensitization, week 0. This sample's treatment: therapeutic diphenylcyclopropenone sensitization with weekly scalp DPC. This CDR3 spans 15 amino acids. Trimming cost V 1 base and J 0 bases, with 9 bases left between them. CDR1 and CDR2 (germline): MGHDK, SYGVNS. The rearrangement links TRBV25-1 to TRBJ1-1; D is undetermined. This clonotype was sampled from a woman in her forties or fifties with alopecia areata. Some clones in this sample may be carry-over from other donors' samples. Sequencing was performed on whole blood, taken in connection with sensitization to the hapten diphenylcyclopropenone (DPC). The CDR3 sequence: CASSESGSLNTEAFF. Here the CDR3 DNA reads TGTGCCAGCAGTGAATCTGGCAGCTTGAACACTGAAGCTTTCTTT.